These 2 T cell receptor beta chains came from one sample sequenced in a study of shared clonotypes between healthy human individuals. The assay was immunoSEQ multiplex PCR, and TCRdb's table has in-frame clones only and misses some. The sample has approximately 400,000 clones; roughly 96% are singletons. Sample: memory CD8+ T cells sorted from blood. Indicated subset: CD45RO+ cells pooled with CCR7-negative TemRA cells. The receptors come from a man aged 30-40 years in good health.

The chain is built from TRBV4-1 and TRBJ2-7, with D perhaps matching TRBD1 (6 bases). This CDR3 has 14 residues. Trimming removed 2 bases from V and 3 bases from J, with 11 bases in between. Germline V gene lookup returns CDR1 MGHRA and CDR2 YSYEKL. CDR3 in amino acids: CASSQRWGHYEQYF. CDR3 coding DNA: TGCGCCAGCAGCCAAAGATGGGGGCACTACGAGCAGTACTTC.

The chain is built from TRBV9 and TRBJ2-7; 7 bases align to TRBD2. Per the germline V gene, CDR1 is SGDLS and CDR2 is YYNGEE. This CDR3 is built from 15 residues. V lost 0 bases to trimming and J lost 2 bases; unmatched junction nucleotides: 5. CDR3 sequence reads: CASSVDPAGPYEQYF. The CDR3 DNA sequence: TGTGCCAGCAGCGTAGACCCAGCGGGGCCCTACGAGCAGTACTTC. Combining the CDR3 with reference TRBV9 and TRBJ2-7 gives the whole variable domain DSGVTQTPKHLITATGQRVTLRCSPRSGDLSVYWYQQSLDQGLQFLIQYYNGEERAKGNILERFSAQQFPDLHSELNLSSLELGDSALYFCASSVDPAGPYEQYFGPGTRLTVT.